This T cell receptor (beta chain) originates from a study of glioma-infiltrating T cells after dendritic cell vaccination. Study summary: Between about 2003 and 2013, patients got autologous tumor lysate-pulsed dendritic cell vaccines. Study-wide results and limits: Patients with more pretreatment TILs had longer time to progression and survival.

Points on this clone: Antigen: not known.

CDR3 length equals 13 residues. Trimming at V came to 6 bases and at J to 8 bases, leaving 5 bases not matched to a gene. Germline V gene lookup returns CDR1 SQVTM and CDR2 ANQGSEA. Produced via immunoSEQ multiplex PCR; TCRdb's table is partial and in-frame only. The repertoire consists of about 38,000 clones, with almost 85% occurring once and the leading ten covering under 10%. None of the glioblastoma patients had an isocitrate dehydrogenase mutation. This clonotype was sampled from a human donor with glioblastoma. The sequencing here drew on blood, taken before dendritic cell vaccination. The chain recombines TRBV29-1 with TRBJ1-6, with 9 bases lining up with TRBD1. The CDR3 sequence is CSVGQGKDSPLHF. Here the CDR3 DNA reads TGCAGCGTGGGACAGGGAAAGGATTCACCCCTCCACTTT.